This T cell receptor (beta chain) was profiled in a study of human T cells and chemical hapten exposure. Germline loops: CDR1 SQVTM, CDR2 ANQGSEA. V lost 3 bases and J 0 bases, leaving 4 bases between the germline ends. This CDR3 has 12 residues. Source study methods: Samples held a median of roughly 100,000 TCRs, range roughly 20,000–700,000. From the RACE reads, TCRdb called clonotypes with MiXCR, one entry per CDR3 protein. It is TCRdb's table, rather than the study itself, that gives the V and J calls and clone size. Of tens of thousands of distinct CDR3 sequences listed, approximately 10% are singletons. This clonotype has more than one count but fewer than ten. The time point was: patch test 2, 6 weeks after DPC sensitization. Described treatment: therapeutic diphenylcyclopropenone sensitization with weekly scalp DPC. Investigators collected blood before applying each patch test. From whole blood left unfractionated, total RNA was extracted.

The V and J genes are TRBV29-1 and TRBJ2-3; D is unresolved. The sequence came from a man between 35 and 55 years old with alopecia areata. Some clones in this sample may be carry-over from other donors' samples. Sequences were derived from whole blood, sampled in connection with sensitization to the hapten diphenylcyclopropenone (DPC). The CDR3 reads CSVDPSTDTQYF. Here the CDR3 DNA reads TGCAGCGTTGATCCTAGCACAGATACGCAGTATTTT.